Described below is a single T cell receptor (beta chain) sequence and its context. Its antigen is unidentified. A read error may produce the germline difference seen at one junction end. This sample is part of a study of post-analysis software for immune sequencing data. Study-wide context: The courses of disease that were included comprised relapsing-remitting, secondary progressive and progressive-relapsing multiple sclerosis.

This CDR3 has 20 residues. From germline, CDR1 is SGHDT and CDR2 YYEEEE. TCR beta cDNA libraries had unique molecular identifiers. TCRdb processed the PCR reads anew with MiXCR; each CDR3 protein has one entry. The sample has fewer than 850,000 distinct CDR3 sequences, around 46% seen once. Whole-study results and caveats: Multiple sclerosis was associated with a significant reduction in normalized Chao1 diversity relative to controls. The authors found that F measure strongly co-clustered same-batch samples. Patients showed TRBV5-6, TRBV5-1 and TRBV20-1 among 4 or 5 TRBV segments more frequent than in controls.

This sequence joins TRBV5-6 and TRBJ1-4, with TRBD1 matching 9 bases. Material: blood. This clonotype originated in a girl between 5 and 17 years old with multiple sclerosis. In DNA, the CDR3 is TGTGCCAGCAGCCGAGGGCCCCGGGACAGGGAATTTGCAACTAATGAAGAACTGTTTTTT. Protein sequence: CASSRGPRDREFATNEELFF.